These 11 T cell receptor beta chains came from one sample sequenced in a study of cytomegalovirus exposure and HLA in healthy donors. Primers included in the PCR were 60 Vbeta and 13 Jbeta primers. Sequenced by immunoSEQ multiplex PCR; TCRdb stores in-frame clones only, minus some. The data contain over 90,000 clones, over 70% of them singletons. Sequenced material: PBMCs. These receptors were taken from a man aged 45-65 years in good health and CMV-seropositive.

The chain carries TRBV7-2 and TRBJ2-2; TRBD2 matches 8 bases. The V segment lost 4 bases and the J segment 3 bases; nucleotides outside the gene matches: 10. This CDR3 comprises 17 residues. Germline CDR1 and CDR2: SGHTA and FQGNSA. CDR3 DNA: TGTGCCAGCAGCTCCTATCCAGCGGGAGAGGACACCGGGGAGCTGTTTTTT. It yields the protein CASSSYPAGEDTGELFF.

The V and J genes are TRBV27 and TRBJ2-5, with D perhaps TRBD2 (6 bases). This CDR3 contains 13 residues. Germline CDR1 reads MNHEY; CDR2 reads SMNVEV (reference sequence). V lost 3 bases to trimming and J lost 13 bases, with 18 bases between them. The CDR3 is CASSLWRGADTYF. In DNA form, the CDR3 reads TGTGCCAGCAGTTTGTGGAGGGGTGCTGATACGTACTTC.

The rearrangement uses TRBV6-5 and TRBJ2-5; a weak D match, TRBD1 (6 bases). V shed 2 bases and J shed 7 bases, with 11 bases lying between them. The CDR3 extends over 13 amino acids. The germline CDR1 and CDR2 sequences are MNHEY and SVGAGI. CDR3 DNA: TGTGCCAGCAGTTACGGACAGTACTCGACCCAGTACTTC. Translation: CASSYGQYSTQYF.

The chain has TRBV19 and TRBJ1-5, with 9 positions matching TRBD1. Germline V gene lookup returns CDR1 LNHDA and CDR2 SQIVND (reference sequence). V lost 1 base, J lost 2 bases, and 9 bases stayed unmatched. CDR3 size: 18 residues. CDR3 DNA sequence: TGTGCCAGTAGTATAGGTGACAGGGGGAAGGAGGGCAATCAGCCCCAGCATTTT. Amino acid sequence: CASSIGDRGKEGNQPQHF.

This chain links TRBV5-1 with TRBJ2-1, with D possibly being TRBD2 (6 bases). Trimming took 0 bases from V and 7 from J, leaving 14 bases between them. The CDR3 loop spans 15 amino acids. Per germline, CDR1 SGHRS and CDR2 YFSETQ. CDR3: CASSLAGGVVNEQFF. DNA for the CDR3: TGCGCCAGCAGCTTGGCCGGGGGAGTCGTAAATGAGCAGTTCTTC.

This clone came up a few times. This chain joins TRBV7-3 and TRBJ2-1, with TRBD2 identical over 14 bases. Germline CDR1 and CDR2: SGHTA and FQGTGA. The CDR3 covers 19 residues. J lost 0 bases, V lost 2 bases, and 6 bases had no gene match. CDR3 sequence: CASSLRGLAGGGSYNEQFF. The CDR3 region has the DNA TGTGCCAGCAGCTTACGTGGACTAGCGGGAGGAGGCTCCTACAATGAGCAGTTCTTC.

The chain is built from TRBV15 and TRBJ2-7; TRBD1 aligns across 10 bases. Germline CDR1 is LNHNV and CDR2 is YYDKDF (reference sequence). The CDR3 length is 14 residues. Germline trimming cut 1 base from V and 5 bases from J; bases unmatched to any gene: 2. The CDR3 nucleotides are TGTGCCACCAGCAGAGTGGACAGGGGGGACGAGCAGTACTTC. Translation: CATSRVDRGDEQYF.

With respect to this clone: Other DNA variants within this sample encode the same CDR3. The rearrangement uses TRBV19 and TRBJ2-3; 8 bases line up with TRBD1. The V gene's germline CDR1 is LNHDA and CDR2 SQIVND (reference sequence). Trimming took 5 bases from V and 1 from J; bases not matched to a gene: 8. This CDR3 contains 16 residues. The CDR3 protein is CASSPGTGIRTDTQYF. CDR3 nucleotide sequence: TGTGCCAGTAGTCCCGGGACAGGTATTCGCACAGATACGCAGTATTTT.

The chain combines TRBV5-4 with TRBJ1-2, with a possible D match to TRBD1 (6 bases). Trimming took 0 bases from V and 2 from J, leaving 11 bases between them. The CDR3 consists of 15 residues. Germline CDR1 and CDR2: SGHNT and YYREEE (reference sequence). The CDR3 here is CASSLESTGNYGYTF. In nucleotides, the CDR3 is TGTGCCAGCAGCTTGGAAAGTACAGGGAACTATGGCTACACCTTC.

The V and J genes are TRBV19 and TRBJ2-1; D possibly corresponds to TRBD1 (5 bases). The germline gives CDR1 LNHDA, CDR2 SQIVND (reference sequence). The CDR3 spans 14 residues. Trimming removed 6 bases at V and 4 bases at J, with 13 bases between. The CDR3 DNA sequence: TGTGCCAGTAGAGTAGGGGTCGGGTACAATGAGCAGTTCTTC. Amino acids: CASRVGVGYNEQFF. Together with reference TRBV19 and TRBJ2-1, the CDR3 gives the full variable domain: DGGITQSPKYLFRKEGQNVTLSCEQNLNHDAMYWYRQDPGQGLRLIYYSQIVNDFQKGDIAEGYSVSREKKESFPLTVTSAQKNPTAFYLCASRVGVGYNEQFFGPGTRLTVL.

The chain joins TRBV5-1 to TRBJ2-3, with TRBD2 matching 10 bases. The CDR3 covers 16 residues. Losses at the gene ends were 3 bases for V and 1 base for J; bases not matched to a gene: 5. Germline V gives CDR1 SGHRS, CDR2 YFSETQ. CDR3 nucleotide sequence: TGCGCCAGCAGCTGGCGGACTAGCGGCGGCACAGATACGCAGTATTTT. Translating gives CASSWRTSGGTDTQYF.